The present entry profiles one T cell receptor beta chain with its context. Its antigen remains unknown. These data belong to a study of OX40 agonist ivuxolimab in advanced cancers. Study-wide points: The CD4+ and CD8+ T cells in the blood had expanded clonally by week 6 at 0.1 to 3.0 mg/kg.

Here immunoSEQ multiplex PCR was the method, and the copy in TCRdb shows in-frame clones only, minus some. The sample contains about 59,000 clones, around 85% of which appear only once. Per the germline V gene, CDR1 is SGHDT and CDR2 is YYEEEE. Trimming took 4 bases from V and 1 from J; bases not matched to a gene: 14. The CDR3 covers 18 residues. This sequence originates from an adult with an advanced solid tumor such as melanoma, head and neck, liver or kidney cancer. The rearrangement uses TRBV5-6 and TRBJ2-7; TRBD2 matches 10 bases. The starting material was CD4+ or CD8+ T cells sorted from blood, obtained in a trial of the OX40 agonist ivuxolimab. The CDR3 sequence is CASSARRLAGSGSYEQYF. In DNA form, the CDR3 reads TGTGCCAGCAGCGCTCGTCGACTAGCGGGCTCGGGGTCCTACGAGCAGTACTTC. The full variable domain, in which reference TRBV5-6 and TRBJ2-7 provide the parts outside the CDR3, is DAGVTQSPTHLIKTRGQQVTLRCSPKSGHDTVSWYQQALGQGPQFIFQYYEEEERQRGNFPDRFSGHQFPNYSSELNVNALLLGDSALYLCASSARRLAGSGSYEQYFGPGTRLTVT.